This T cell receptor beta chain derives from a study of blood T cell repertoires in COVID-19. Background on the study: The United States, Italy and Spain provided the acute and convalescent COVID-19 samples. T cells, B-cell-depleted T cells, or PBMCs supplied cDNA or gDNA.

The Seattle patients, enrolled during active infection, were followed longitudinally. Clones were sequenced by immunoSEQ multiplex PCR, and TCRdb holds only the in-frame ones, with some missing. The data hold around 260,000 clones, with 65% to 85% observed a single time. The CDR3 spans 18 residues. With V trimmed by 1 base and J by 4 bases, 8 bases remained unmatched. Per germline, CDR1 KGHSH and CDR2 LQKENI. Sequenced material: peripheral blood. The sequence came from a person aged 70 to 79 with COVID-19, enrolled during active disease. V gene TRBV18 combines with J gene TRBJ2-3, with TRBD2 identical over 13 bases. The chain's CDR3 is CASSPRTSGGRGADTQYF. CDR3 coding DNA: TGTGCCAGCTCACCACGGACTAGCGGGGGCCGAGGGGCAGATACGCAGTATTTT.